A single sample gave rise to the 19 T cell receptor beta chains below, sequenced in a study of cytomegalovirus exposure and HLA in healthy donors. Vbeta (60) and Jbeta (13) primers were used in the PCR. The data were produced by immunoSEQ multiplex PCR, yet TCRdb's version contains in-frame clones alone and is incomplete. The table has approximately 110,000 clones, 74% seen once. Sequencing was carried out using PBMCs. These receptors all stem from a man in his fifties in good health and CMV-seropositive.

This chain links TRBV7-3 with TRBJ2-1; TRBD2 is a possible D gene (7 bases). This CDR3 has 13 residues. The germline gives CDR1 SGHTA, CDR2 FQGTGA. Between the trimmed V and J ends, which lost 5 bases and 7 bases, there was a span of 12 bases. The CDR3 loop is CASSVQGGNEQFF. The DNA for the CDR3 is TGTGCCAGCAGCGTACAGGGAGGGAATGAGCAGTTCTTC.

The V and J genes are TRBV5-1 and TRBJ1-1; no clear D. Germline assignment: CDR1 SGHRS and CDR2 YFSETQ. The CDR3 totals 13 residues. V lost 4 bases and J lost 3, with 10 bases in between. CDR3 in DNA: TGCGCCAGCAGCGCGATCTTTGACACTGAAGCTTTCTTT. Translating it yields CASSAIFDTEAFF.

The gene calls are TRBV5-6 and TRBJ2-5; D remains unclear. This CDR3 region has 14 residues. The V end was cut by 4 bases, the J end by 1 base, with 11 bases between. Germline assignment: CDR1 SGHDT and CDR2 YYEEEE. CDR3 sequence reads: CASSHPTSQETQYF. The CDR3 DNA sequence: TGTGCCAGCAGCCACCCGACAAGCCAAGAGACCCAGTACTTC.

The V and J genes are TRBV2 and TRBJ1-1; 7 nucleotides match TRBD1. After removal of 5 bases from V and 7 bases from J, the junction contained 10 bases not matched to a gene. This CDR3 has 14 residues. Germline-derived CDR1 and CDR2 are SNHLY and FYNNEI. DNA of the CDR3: TGTGCCAGCAGTCTGGGAAGGGGGCGCGGTGAAGCTTTCTTT. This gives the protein CASSLGRGRGEAFF.

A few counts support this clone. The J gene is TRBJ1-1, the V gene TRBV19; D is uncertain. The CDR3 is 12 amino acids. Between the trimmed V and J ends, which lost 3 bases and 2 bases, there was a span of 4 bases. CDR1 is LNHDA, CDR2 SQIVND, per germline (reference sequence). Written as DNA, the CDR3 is TGTGCCAGTAGTATTAGTAACACTGAAGCTTTCTTT. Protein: CASSISNTEAFF.

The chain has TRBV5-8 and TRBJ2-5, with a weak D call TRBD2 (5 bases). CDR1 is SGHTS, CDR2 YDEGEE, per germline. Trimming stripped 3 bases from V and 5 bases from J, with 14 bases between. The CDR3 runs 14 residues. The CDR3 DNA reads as TGTGCCAGCAGCTATTGGAGTAGAGGGGAGACCCAGTACTTC. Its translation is CASSYWSRGETQYF.

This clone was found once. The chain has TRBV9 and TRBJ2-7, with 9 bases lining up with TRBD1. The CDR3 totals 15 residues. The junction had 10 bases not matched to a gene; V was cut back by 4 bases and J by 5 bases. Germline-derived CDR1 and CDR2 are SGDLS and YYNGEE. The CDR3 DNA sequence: TGTGCCAGCAGCTCCATGACAGGGGGGATCAACGAGCAGTACTTC. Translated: CASSSMTGGINEQYF.

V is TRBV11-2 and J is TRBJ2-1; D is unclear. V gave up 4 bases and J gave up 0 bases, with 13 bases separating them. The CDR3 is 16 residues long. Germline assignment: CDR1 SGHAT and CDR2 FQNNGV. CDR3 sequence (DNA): TGTGCCAGCAGCTCTCCACCCAAGAGCTCCTACAATGAGCAGTTCTTC. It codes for CASSSPPKSSYNEQFF.

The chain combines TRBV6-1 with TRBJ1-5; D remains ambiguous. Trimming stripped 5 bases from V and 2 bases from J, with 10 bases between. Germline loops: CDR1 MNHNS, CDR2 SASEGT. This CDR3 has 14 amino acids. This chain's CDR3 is CASSNQLGNQPQHF. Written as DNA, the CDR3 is TGTGCCAGCAGTAACCAGCTAGGCAATCAGCCCCAGCATTTT.

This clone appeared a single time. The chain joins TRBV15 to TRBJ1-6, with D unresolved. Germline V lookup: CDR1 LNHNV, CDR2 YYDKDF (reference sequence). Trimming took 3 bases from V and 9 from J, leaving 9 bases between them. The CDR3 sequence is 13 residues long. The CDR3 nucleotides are TGTGCCACCAGCAGCTTTCCCCTTTCACCCCTCCACTTT. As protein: CATSSFPLSPLHF.

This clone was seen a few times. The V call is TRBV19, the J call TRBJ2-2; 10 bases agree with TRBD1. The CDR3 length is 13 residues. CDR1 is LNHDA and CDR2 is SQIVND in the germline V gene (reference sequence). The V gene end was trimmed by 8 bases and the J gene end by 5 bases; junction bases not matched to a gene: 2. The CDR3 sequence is CASGDRGTGELFF. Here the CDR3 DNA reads TGTGCCAGTGGGGACAGGGGAACCGGGGAGCTGTTTTTT.

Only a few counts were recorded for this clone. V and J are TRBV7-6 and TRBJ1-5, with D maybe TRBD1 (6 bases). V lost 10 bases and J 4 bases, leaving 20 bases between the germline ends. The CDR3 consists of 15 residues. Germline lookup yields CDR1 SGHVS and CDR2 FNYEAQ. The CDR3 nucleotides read TGTGCCAACCCGCGAAAGACAGGACGGAATCAGCCCCAGCATTTT. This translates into CANPRKTGRNQPQHF.

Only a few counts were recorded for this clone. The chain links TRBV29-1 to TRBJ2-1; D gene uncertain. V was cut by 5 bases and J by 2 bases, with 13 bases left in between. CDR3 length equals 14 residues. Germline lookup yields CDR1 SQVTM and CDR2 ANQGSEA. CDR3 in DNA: TGCAGCGTTCATGACATTAGGACCTACAATGAGCAGTTCTTC. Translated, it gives CSVHDIRTYNEQFF.

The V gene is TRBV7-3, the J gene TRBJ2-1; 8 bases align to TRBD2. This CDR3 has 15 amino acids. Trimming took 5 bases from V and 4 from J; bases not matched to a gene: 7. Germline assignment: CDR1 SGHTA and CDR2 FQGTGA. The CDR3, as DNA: TGTGCCAGCAGCCCCCTAGCGGGCCCTTACAATGAGCAGTTCTTC. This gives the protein CASSPLAGPYNEQFF.

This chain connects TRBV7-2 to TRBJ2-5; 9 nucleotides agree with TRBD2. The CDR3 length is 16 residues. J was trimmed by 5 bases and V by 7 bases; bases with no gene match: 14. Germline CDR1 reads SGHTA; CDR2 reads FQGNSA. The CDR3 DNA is TGTGCCAGCACCGAGAAGTGGCGGGGGGGCCGGGAGACCCAGTACTTC. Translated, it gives CASTEKWRGGRETQYF.

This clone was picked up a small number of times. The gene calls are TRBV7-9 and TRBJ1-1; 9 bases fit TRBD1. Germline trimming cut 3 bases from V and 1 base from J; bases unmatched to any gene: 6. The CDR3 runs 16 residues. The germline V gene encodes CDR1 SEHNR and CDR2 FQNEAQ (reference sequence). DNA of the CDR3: TGTGCCAGCAGCTTGGGAGGGACAGGGTCGAACACTGAAGCTTTCTTT. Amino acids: CASSLGGTGSNTEAFF.

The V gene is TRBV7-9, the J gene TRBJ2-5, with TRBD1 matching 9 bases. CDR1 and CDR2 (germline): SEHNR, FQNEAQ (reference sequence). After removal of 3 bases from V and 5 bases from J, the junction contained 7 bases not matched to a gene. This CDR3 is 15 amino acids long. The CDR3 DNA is TGTGCCAGCAGCTTGGGGACAGGGAAAACCGAGACCCAGTACTTC. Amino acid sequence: CASSLGTGKTETQYF. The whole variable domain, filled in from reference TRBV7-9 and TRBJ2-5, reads DTGVSQNPRHKITKRGQNVTFRCDPISEHNRLYWYRQTLGQGPEFLTYFQNEAQLEKSRLLSDRFSAERPKGSFSTLEIQRTEQGDSAMYLCASSLGTGKTETQYFGPGTRLLVL.

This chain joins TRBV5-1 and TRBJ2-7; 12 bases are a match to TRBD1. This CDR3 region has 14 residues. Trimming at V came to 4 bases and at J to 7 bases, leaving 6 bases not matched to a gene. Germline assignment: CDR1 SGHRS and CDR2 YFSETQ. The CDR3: CASSTGTGGQEQYF. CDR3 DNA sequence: TGCGCCAGCAGCACCGGGACAGGGGGCCAGGAGCAGTACTTC.

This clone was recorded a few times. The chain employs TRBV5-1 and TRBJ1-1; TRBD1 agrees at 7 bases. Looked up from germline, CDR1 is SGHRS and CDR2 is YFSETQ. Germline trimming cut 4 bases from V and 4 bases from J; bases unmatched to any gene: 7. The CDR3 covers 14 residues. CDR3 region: CASSPEGASTEAFF. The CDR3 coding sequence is TGCGCCAGCAGCCCGGAGGGGGCAAGCACTGAAGCTTTCTTT.